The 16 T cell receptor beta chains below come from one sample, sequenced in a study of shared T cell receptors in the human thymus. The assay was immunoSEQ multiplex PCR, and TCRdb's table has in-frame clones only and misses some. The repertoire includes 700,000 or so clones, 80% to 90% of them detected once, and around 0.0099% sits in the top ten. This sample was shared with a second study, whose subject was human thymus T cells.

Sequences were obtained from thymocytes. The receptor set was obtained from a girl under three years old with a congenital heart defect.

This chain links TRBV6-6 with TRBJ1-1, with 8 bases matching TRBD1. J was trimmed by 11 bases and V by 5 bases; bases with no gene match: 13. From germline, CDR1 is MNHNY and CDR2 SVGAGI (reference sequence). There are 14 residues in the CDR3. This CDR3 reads CASSGRQGAGGAFF. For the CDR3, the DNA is TGTGCCAGCAGTGGCAGGCAGGGGGCGGGTGGGGCTTTCTTT.

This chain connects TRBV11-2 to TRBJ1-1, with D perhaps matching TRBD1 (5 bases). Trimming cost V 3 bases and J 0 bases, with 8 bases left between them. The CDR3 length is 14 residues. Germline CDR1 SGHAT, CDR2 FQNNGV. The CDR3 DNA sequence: TGTGCCAGCAGCTTTGACAGAATGAACACTGAAGCTTTCTTT. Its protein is CASSFDRMNTEAFF.

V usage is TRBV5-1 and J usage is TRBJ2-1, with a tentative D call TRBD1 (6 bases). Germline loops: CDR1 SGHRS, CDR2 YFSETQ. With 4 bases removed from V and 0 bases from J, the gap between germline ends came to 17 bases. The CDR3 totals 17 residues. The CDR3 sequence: CASSQTTGHVSYNEQFF. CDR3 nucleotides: TGCGCCAGCAGCCAGACTACGGGACATGTCTCCTACAATGAGCAGTTCTTC.

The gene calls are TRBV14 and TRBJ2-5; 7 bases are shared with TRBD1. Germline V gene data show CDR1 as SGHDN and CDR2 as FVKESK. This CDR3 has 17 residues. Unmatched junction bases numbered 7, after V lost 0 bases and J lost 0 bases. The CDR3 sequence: CASSQEGPQGNQETQYF. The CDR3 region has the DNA TGTGCCAGCAGCCAAGAAGGCCCACAGGGGAACCAAGAGACCCAGTACTTC.

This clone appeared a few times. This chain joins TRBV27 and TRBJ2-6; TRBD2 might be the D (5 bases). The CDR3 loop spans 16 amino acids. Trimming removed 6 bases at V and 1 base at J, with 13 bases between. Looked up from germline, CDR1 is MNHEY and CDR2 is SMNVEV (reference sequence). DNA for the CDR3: TGTGCCAGCAGACGCCTGGGAGCTTCTGGGGCCAACGTCCTGACTTTC. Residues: CASRRLGASGANVLTF.

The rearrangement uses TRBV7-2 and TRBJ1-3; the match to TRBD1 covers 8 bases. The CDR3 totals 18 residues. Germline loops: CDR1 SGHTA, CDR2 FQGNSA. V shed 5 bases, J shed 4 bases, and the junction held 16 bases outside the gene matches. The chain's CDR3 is CASSGSSGQGLVGNTIYF. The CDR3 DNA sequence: TGTGCCAGCAGCGGAAGCTCTGGACAGGGCTTGGTGGGAAACACCATATATTTT.

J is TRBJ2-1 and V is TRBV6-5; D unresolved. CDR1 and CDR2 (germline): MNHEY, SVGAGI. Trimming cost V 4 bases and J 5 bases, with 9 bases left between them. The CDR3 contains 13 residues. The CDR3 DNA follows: TGTGCCAGCAGTTTAAAGGAGAACAATGAGCAGTTCTTC. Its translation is CASSLKENNEQFF.

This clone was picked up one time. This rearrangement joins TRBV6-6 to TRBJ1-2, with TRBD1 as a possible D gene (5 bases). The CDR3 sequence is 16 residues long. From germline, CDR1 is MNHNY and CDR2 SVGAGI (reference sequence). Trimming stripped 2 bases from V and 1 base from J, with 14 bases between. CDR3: CASSYVRGWGNYGYTF. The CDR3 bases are TGTGCCAGCAGTTACGTCCGGGGGTGGGGTAACTATGGCTACACCTTC.

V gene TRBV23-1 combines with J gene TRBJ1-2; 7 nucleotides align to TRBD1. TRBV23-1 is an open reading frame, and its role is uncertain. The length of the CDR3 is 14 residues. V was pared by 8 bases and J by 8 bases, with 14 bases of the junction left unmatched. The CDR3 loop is CASPDGTALRGYTF. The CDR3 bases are TGCGCCAGCCCGGACGGGACAGCTCTTCGGGGCTACACCTTC.

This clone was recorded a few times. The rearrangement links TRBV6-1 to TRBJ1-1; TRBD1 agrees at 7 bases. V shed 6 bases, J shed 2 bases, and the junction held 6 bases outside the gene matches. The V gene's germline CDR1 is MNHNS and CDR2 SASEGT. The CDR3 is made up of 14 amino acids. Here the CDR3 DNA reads TGTGCCAGCAGCGCGGACAGGTTTAACACTGAAGCTTTCTTT. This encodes CASSADRFNTEAFF.

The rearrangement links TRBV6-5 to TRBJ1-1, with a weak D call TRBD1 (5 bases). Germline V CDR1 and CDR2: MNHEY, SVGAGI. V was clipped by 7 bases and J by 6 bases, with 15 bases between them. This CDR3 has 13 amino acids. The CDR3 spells CASTPKGIAEAFF. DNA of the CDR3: TGTGCCAGCACCCCGAAGGGGATCGCTGAAGCTTTCTTT.

For the CDR3, the DNA is TGTGCCAGTAGTATAGGTTGGAGGACTGAAGCTTTCTTT. Translation gives CASSIGWRTEAFF. This chain uses TRBV19 with TRBJ1-1, with unresolved D. This CDR3 comprises 13 residues. Trimming took off 1 base at V and 5 bases at J, with 8 bases between the two ends. Per germline, CDR1 LNHDA and CDR2 SQIVND (reference sequence).

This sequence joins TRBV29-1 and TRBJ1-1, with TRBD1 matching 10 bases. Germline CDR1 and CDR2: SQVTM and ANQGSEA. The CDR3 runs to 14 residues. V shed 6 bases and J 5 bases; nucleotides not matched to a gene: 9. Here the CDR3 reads CSVEDRGGRTEAFF. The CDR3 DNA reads TGCAGCGTAGAGGACAGGGGGGGTAGAACTGAAGCTTTCTTT.

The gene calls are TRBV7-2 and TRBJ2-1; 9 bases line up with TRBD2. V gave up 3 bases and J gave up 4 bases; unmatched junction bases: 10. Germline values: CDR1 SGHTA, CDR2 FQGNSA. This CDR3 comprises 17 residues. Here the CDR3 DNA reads TGTGCCAGCAGCTTTTTTTCGGCGGGGGGGCTTTACAATGAGCAGTTCTTC. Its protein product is CASSFFSAGGLYNEQFF.

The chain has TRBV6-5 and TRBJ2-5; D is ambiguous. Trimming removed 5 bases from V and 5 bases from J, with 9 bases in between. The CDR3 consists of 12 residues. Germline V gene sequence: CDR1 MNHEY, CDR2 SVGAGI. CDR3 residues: CASSVGEETQYF. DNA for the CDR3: TGTGCCAGCAGTGTGGGCGAGGAGACCCAGTACTTC.

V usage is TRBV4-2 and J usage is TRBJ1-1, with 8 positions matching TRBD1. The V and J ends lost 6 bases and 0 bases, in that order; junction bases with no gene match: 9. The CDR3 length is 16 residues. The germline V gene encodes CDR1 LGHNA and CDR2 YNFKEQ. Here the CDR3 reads CASSPGTGGMNTEAFF. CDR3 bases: TGTGCCAGCAGTCCCGGGACAGGAGGGATGAACACTGAAGCTTTCTTT.